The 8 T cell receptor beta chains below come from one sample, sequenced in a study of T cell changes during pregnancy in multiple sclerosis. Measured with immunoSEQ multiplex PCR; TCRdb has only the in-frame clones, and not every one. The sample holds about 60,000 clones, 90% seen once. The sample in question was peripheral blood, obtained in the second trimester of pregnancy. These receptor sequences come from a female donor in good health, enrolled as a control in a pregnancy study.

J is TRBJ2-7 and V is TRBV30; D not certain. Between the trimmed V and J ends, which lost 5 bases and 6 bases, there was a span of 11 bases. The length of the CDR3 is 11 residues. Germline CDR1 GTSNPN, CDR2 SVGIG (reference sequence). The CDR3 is CAWGKTGEQYF. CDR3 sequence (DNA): TGTGCCTGGGGTAAGACGGGCGAGCAGTACTTC.

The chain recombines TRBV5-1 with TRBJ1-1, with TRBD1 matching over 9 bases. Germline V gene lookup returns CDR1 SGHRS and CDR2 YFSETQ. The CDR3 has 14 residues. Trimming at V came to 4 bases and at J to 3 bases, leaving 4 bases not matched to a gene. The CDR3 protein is CASSPGQGYTEAFF. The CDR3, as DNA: TGCGCCAGCAGCCCCGGACAGGGGTACACTGAAGCTTTCTTT.

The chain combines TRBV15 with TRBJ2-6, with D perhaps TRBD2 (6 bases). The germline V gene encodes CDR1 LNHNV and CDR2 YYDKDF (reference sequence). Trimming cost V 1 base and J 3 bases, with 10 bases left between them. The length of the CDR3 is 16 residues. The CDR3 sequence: CATSRVGGDGANVLTF. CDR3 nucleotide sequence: TGTGCCACCAGCAGAGTCGGGGGTGATGGGGCCAACGTCCTGACTTTC.

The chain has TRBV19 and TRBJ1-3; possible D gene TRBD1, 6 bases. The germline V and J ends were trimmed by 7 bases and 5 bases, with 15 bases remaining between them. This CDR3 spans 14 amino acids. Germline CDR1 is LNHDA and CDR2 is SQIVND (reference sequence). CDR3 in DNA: TGTGCCAGTAATTGGGGCAGGGGTAGAAACACCATATATTTT. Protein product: CASNWGRGRNTIYF. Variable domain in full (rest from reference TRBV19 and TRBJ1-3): DGGITQSPKYLFRKEGQNVTLSCEQNLNHDAMYWYRQDPGQGLRLIYYSQIVNDFQKGDIAEGYSVSREKKESFPLTVTSAQKNPTAFYLCASNWGRGRNTIYFGEGSWLTVV.

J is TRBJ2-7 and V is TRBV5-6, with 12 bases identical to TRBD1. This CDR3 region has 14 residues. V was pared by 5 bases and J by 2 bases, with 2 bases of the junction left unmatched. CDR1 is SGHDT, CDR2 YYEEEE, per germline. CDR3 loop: CASRGQGAAYEQYF. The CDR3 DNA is TGTGCCAGCAGGGGACAGGGGGCAGCCTACGAGCAGTACTTC. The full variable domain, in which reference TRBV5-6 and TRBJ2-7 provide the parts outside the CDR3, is DAGVTQSPTHLIKTRGQQVTLRCSPKSGHDTVSWYQQALGQGPQFIFQYYEEEERQRGNFPDRFSGHQFPNYSSELNVNALLLGDSALYLCASRGQGAAYEQYFGPGTRLTVT.

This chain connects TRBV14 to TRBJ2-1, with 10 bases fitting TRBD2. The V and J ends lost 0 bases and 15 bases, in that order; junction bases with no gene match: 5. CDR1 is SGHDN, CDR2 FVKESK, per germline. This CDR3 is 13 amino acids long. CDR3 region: CASSQDQGTSVFF. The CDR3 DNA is TGTGCCAGCAGCCAAGATCAGGGGACTAGCGTGTTCTTC.

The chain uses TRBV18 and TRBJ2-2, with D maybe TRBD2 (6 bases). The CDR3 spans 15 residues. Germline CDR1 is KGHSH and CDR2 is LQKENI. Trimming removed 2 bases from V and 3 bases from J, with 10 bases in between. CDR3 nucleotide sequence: TGTGCCAGCTCACCAGGGGGGACGTACACCGGGGAGCTGTTTTTT. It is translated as CASSPGGTYTGELFF.

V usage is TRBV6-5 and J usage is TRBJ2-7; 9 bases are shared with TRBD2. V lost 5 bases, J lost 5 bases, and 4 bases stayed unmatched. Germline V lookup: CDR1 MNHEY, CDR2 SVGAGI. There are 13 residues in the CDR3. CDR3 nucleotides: TGTGCCAGCAGTACCGGACTAGCGAACGAGCAGTACTTC. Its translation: CASSTGLANEQYF.